This is a list of T cell receptor beta chains from one sample in a study of T cells in Graves' hyperthyroidism and ophthalmopathy. From the multiplex PCR reads, TCRdb called clonotypes with MiXCR, one entry per CDR3 protein. The sample lists about 640,000 distinct CDR3 sequences, 20% to 25% occurring once. Sequencing input: blood. Receptor source: a man aged 30 to 45 with Graves' ophthalmopathy. The CDR3 runs from the conserved cysteine through the conserved F or W. A D gene is named only where the DNA matches it firmly. Size is omitted from some rows. Given values are once, few, many or a class for expanded clones.

TRBJ1-1	TRBV3-1	-	13	-	CASSQGGVTEAFF	TGTGCCAGCAGCCAAGGAGGGGTCACTGAAGCTTTCTTT
TRBJ2-7	TRBV20-1	many	14	-	CSATPRDGSYEQYF	TGCAGTGCTACCCCCCGGGACGGCTCCTACGAGCAGTACTTC
TRBJ2-7	TRBV28	-	14	-	CASSLAAANYEQYF	TGTGCCAGCAGTTTAGCGGCCGCGAATTACGAGCAGTACTTC
TRBJ2-3	TRBV7-2	-	14	-	CASSLGRATDTQYF	TGTGCCAGCAGCTTGGGCAGGGCAACAGATACGCAGTATTTT
TRBJ1-1	TRBV7-3	few	14	-	CASSPGHANTEAFF	TGTGCCAGCAGCCCCGGACATGCGAACACTGAAGCTTTCTTT
TRBJ1-1	TRBV7-2	many	13	-	CASSLAEGWGAFF	TGTGCCAGCAGCTTAGCAGAAGGATGGGGAGCTTTCTTT
TRBJ1-4	TRBV7-2	-	15	-	CASSLAPGAGEKLFF	TGTGCCAGCAGCTTAGCGCCGGGGGCGGGAGAAAAACTGTTTTTT
TRBJ2-2	TRBV18	-	13	-	CASLRANTGELFF	TGTGCCAGCTTAAGGGCCAACACCGGGGAGCTGTTTTTT
TRBJ1-1	TRBV13	-	13	-	CASNYGADTEAFF	TGTGCCAGCAATTACGGGGCCGACACTGAAGCTTTCTTT
TRBJ1-5	TRBV24-1	-	14	-	CATSKRESNQPQHF	TGTGCCACCAGTAAGAGGGAAAGCAATCAGCCCCAGCATTTT
TRBJ1-1	TRBV6-1	many	16	-	CASSARGGQLNTEAFF	TGTGCCAGCAGTGCCCGCGGGGGGCAGCTGAACACTGAAGCTTTCTTT
TRBJ2-7	TRBV28	-	14	-	CASSVEGSFYEQYF	TGTGCCAGCAGCGTCGAGGGGAGTTTCTACGAGCAGTACTTC
TRBJ2-1	TRBV18	few	14	-	CASSTTQGANEQFF	TGTGCCAGCTCAACGACCCAGGGCGCGAATGAGCAGTTCTTC
TRBJ2-3	TRBV11-2	many	15	TRBD2	CASSRHLADADTQYF	TGTGCCAGCAGCCGACACCTAGCGGACGCAGATACGCAGTATTTT
TRBJ1-2	TRBV28	many	13	-	CASGRGQGSGYTF	TGTGCCAGCGGCCGCGGTCAGGGTTCTGGCTACACCTTC
TRBJ2-3	TRBV9	few	14	-	CASSAPGTADTQYF	TGTGCCAGCAGCGCGCCCGGGACTGCAGATACGCAGTATTTT
TRBJ1-5	TRBV20-1	-	14	-	CSAREGQPRQPQHF	TGCAGTGCTAGAGAGGGCCAGCCGCGTCAGCCCCAGCATTTT
TRBJ2-1	TRBV28	few	16	TRBD2	CASSSLLAGELNEQFF	TGTGCCAGCTCGTCCCTCTTAGCGGGAGAGTTGAATGAGCAGTTCTTC
TRBJ2-7	TRBV4-1	few	16	-	CASSQGVGVAAVEQYF	TGCGCCAGCAGCCAAGGGGTTGGCGTGGCCGCTGTCGAGCAGTACTTC
TRBJ1-2	TRBV5-6	-	13	-	CASRGTASGGYTF	TGTGCCAGCAGGGGGACGGCCTCGGGAGGCTACACCTTC
TRBJ1-3	TRBV19	-	14	-	CASQTSNDGNTIYF	TGTGCCAGTCAGACATCAAACGACGGAAACACCATATATTTT
TRBJ1-2	TRBV7-6	few	16	-	CASSRGGGRRSYGYTF	TGTGCCAGCAGCCGAGGAGGAGGGCGTCGGAGCTATGGCTACACCTTC
TRBJ2-3	TRBV11-2	many	15	-	CASSSSPGSTDTQYF	TGTGCCAGCAGCTCTTCCCCAGGGAGTACAGATACGCAGTATTTT
TRBJ2-3	TRBV3-1	many	14	-	CASSQASGTDTQYF	TGTGCCAGCAGCCAAGCTAGCGGCACAGATACGCAGTATTTT
TRBJ2-7	TRBV3-1	many	14	-	CASSQGFDLYEQYF	TGTGCCAGCAGCCAAGGATTTGACCTCTACGAGCAGTACTTC
TRBJ2-7	TRBV7-2	-	13	-	CASSASTRGEQYF	TGTGCCAGCAGCGCCTCAACCCGAGGCGAGCAGTACTTC
TRBJ2-3	TRBV28	many	18	TRBD2	CASSAGRASGRSDYTQYF	TGTGCCAGCAGTGCAGGTCGCGCTAGCGGACGATCGGATTATACGCAGTATTTT
TRBJ2-7	TRBV10-3	-	16	-	CAISESWQGRNYEQYF	TGTGCCATCAGTGAGTCGTGGCAAGGGAGGAACTACGAGCAGTACTTC
TRBJ1-1	TRBV20-1	few	13	-	CSARGGWVTEAFF	TGCAGTGCTAGGGGGGGGTGGGTGACTGAAGCTTTCTTT
TRBJ1-5	TRBV4-3	-	18	TRBD1	CASSQEWAEGAYNQPQHF	TGCGCCAGCAGCCAAGAATGGGCGGAGGGGGCATACAATCAGCCCCAGCATTTT
TRBJ2-7	TRBV6-1	-	14	-	CASSQTFKTYEQYF	TGTGCCAGCAGTCAGACGTTTAAGACCTACGAGCAGTACTTC
TRBJ1-2	TRBV5-5	-	15	TRBD1	CASSLAETGIYGYTF	TGTGCCAGCAGCTTGGCAGAGACAGGGATATATGGCTACACCTTC
TRBJ2-1	TRBV7-2	-	16	TRBD2	CASSLVTSGRNNEQFF	TGTGCCAGCAGCTTAGTTACTAGCGGGAGAAACAATGAGCAGTTCTTC
TRBJ2-7	TRBV6-1	-	13	TRBD2	CASKRTSGGEQYF	TGTGCCAGCAAACGGACTAGCGGTGGCGAGCAGTACTTC
TRBJ2-7	TRBV10-3	few	16	-	CAISEGAGVKAYEQYF	TGTGCCATCAGTGAGGGGGCTGGAGTAAAAGCCTACGAGCAGTACTTC
TRBJ1-5	TRBV4-2	-	15	-	CASSQEGHTDQPQHF	TGTGCCAGCAGCCAAGAGGGGCATACGGATCAGCCCCAGCATTTT
TRBJ2-1	TRBV20-1	-	14	TRBD2	CSAMGLAGKLEQFF	TGCAGTGCTATGGGACTAGCGGGAAAGCTTGAGCAGTTCTTC
TRBJ2-3	TRBV5-1	-	17	TRBD2	CASSLGVQREIPDTQYF	TGCGCCAGCAGCTTGGGGGTTCAGCGGGAGATTCCAGATACGCAGTATTTT
TRBJ2-5	TRBV7-2	many	15	-	CASSQLSGLVETQYF	TGTGCCAGCAGCCAGCTTTCGGGACTCGTTGAGACCCAGTACTTC
TRBJ1-1	TRBV7-9	many	15	-	CASSSTKRVNTEAFF	TGTGCCAGCAGCTCGACCAAGCGGGTGAACACTGAAGCTTTCTTT
TRBJ2-3	TRBV2	few	12	-	CASSREIDTQYF	TGTGCCAGCAGCAGGGAAATAGATACGCAGTATTTT
TRBJ2-1	TRBV24-1	-	13	-	CASSSEAPYEQFF	TGTGCCAGCAGTTCCGAGGCCCCCTACGAGCAGTTCTTC
TRBJ2-7	TRBV7-9	few	15	-	CASSLVSSVLYEQYF	TGTGCCAGCAGCTTAGTATCCAGCGTACTCTACGAGCAGTACTTC
TRBJ2-5	TRBV7-8	many	15	TRBD1	CASSLAQGAQETQYF	TGTGCCAGCAGCTTAGCGCAGGGGGCCCAAGAGACCCAGTACTTC
TRBJ2-1	TRBV28	-	13	-	CASSLLDEPEQFF	TGTGCCAGCAGTTTACTGGACGAACCGGAGCAGTTCTTC
TRBJ2-2	TRBV19	-	13	TRBD1	CASRTGYGGELFF	TGTGCCAGTAGGACAGGGTACGGCGGGGAGCTGTTTTTT
TRBJ1-1	TRBV18	-	14	-	CASSPLTGAAEAFF	TGTGCCAGCTCACCGCTAACAGGAGCGGCTGAAGCTTTCTTT
TRBJ2-7	TRBV10-2	-	13	-	CASSDTGDYEQYF	TGCGCCAGCAGTGACACGGGGGACTACGAGCAGTACTTC
TRBJ1-5	TRBV28	-	15	-	CASSFGGSPNQPQHF	TGTGCCAGCAGTTTTGGGGGATCACCCAATCAGCCCCAGCATTTT
TRBJ2-2	TRBV11-2	many	10	-	CASSYGELFF	TGTGCCAGCAGCTACGGGGAGCTGTTTTTT
TRBJ1-2	TRBV12-3/TRBV12-4	many	14	-	CASSFGQVNYGYTF	TGTGCCAGCAGTTTCGGGCAGGTTAACTATGGCTACACCTTC
TRBJ2-3	TRBV11-2	-	16	TRBD1	CASSPLGQGAADTQYF	TGTGCCAGCAGCCCCCTGGGACAGGGGGCCGCAGATACGCAGTATTTT